Listed below are T cell receptor beta chains from one sample, sequenced in a study of blood T cell repertoires in COVID-19. TCRdb's table, derived via immunoSEQ multiplex PCR, lists solely in-frame clones and lacks some. The data contain roughly 99,000 clones, approximately 89% of them singletons. The specimen sequenced was peripheral blood. These receptors all stem from a man between 45 and 60 years old with active or convalescent COVID-19. The CDR3 runs from the conserved cysteine through the conserved F or W. A D gene is named only where the DNA matches it firmly. Size is omitted from some rows. Given values are once, few, many or a class for expanded clones.

TRBV3-1/TRBV3-2	TRBD2	-	TRBJ2-1	TGTGCCAGCAGCCAAGGAGCGGGGGGCTATAATGAGCAGTTCTTC	CASSQGAGGYNEQFF
TRBV28	-	-	TRBJ1-1	TGTGCCAGCAGTGTGGGGACAAATATAATGAACACTGAAGCTTTCTTT	CASSVGTNIMNTEAFF
TRBV2	TRBD2	-	TRBJ2-1	TGTGCCGGGACTAGCGGGATGGGGGGCAATGAGCAGTTCTTC	CAGTSGMGGNEQFF
TRBV2	-	-	TRBJ2-3	TGTGCCAGCAGTGAAGTTCATAGGGGCGGGGCGCAGTATTTT	CASSEVHRGGAQYF
TRBV7-9	TRBD2	-	TRBJ2-1	TGTGCCAGCATGGCCGGGACTAGCGGGAGTCGTGAGCAGTTCTTC	CASMAGTSGSREQFF
TRBV2	TRBD1	-	TRBJ1-2	TGTGCCAGCAGTGAATATCGGCAGGGGGCCCATGGCTACACCTTC	CASSEYRQGAHGYTF
TRBV2	-	-	TRBJ2-4	TGTGCCAGCAGTGACGAAAGCGGTGCAGCCAAAAACATTCAGTACTTC	CASSDESGAAKNIQYF
TRBV5-6	TRBD2	-	TRBJ2-1	TGTGCCAGCAGCTTGGTAGCGGGAGGGTCGGGTGAGCAGTTCTTC	CASSLVAGGSGEQFF
TRBV2	TRBD1	-	TRBJ2-5	TGTGCCAGCAGTGAGGACAGGGGGCTCCAAGAGACCCAGTACTTC	CASSEDRGLQETQYF
TRBV2	-	few	TRBJ1-2	TGTGCCAGCTTTGGCAGCGACGGCTACACCTTC	CASFGSDGYTF
TRBV15	TRBD1	-	TRBJ2-6	TGTGCCACCAGCAGAACAGGGGCAGGGGGGGCCAACGTCCTGACTTTC	CATSRTGAGGANVLTF
TRBV24-1	-	-	TRBJ1-3	TGTGCCACCAGTGAAGGGACACCTCGCTCTGGAAACACCATATATTTT	CATSEGTPRSGNTIYF
TRBV6-6	-	-	TRBJ1-4	TGTGCCAGCAGTTACTCGAATGGGGGCGCGGGTGAAAAACTGTTTTTT	CASSYSNGGAGEKLFF
TRBV3-1/TRBV3-2	TRBD2	-	TRBJ2-1	TGTGCCAGCAGACCCGGGAGGGGGGACGAGCAGTTCTTC	CASRPGRGDEQFF
TRBV7-9	-	once	TRBJ2-4	TGTGCCAGCAGCTTAGTCCAGGGGTTTACTCTTTCCCCCAACGTTCAGTACTTC	CASSLVQGFTLSPNVQYF
TRBV24-1	-	-	TRBJ1-1	TGTGCCACCAGTGATTTATCGAGTGAAGCTTTCTTT	CATSDLSSEAFF
TRBV2	-	-	TRBJ2-7	TGTGCCAGCACCGCGGACATCTCCTACGAGCAGTACTTC	CASTADISYEQYF
TRBV12-3/TRBV12-4	-	once	TRBJ2-5	TGTGCCAGCAGTCCGTCGGAGACCCAGTACTTC	CASSPSETQYF
TRBV19	-	few	TRBJ2-7	TGTGCCAGTAGTATAGGGCAGCGGTATCCCTACGAGCAGTACTTC	CASSIGQRYPYEQYF
TRBV5-1	-	-	TRBJ2-1	TGCGCCAGCAGCGCAGGCTACCTTTCCTACAATGAGCAGTTCTTC	CASSAGYLSYNEQFF
TRBV19	TRBD2	-	TRBJ2-1	TGTGCCAGTAGTACATCAGCGGGAGGGCCTTTGTACAATGAGCAGTTCTTC	CASSTSAGGPLYNEQFF
TRBV14	TRBD2	-	TRBJ2-1	TGTGCCAGCAGCCAAGTCTCGGGACTACTCGGGGGGAACGATGAGCAGTTCTTC	CASSQVSGLLGGNDEQFF
TRBV7-9	-	-	TRBJ1-2	TGTGCCAGCAGCTTAGACGGCCGGGGAGGCTACACCTTC	CASSLDGRGGYTF
TRBV29-1	TRBD1	-	TRBJ2-1	TGCAGCGTGGACCGGGACAGGAGCTACAATGAGCAGTTCTTC	CSVDRDRSYNEQFF
TRBV10-3	TRBD1	-	TRBJ1-1	TGTGCCATCAGTGAGTCGACAGGGGCGCACACTGAAGCTTTCTTT	CAISESTGAHTEAFF
TRBV5-6	-	few	TRBJ1-3	TGTGCCAGCAGCCGCCGGGACAATGGAAACACCATATATTTT	CASSRRDNGNTIYF
TRBV4-1	TRBD1	-	TRBJ1-6	TGCGCCAGCAGCCAAGACAGGGACAGGCGAGAACCCCTCCACTTT	CASSQDRDRREPLHF
TRBV29-1	-	-	TRBJ2-2	TGCAGCGTTGAAACCGGAGGGCCCTATATATCCAACACCGGGGAGCTGTTTTTT	CSVETGGPYISNTGELFF
TRBV28	TRBD1	-	TRBJ1-3	TGTGCCAGCGTCCGGGACAGGGTGTTCTCTGGAAACACCATATATTTT	CASVRDRVFSGNTIYF
TRBV7-8	-	-	TRBJ1-5	TGTGCCAGCAGCTTAGATGAAGCGGAACAGCCCCAGCATTTT	CASSLDEAEQPQHF
TRBV7-9	-	-	TRBJ2-3	TGTGCCAGCAGCTTCGACAGCCACACAGATACGCAGTATTTT	CASSFDSHTDTQYF
TRBV30	TRBD1	-	TRBJ1-2	TGTGCCTGGACCCAAAAACAGGGGCTCTATGGCTACACCTTC	CAWTQKQGLYGYTF
TRBV5-6	TRBD2	-	TRBJ2-1	TGTGCCAGCAGCCAATGGACTAGCCCTGGGTGGTATAACTACAATGAGCAGTTCTTC	CASSQWTSPGWYNYNEQFF
TRBV19	TRBD1	-	TRBJ2-2	TGTGCCAGTAGTCCCCCAGGGGGCACCGGGGAGCTGTTTTTT	CASSPPGGTGELFF
TRBV28	-	-	TRBJ2-3	TGTGCCAGCACCGATCCCCCTGCGGGCCGGGCGCAGTATTTT	CASTDPPAGRAQYF
TRBV28	-	-	TRBJ1-6	TGTGCCAGCAGCGTGGGGGGGTTAAATTCACCCCTCCACTTT	CASSVGGLNSPLHF
TRBV28	-	-	TRBJ1-1	TGTGCCAGCACCGGACAATATAGGGTAACTGAAGCTTTCTTT	CASTGQYRVTEAFF
TRBV7-7	-	-	TRBJ1-4	TGTGCCAGCAGCTTATCAGGAGGTGAAAAACTGTTTTTT	CASSLSGGEKLFF
TRBV18	-	-	TRBJ1-3	TGTGCCAGCTCACCACCGTCTTTTTCTGGAAACACCATATATTTT	CASSPPSFSGNTIYF